The entry below describes one T cell receptor beta chain. No cognate antigen has been identified for it. No base quality information exists; no much larger clone differs at one position. The collaborating institutions used their own protocols to collect whole blood in K2EDTA tubes. For TCRbeta analysis, collaborators shipped samples in one of three forms: frozen whole blood, isolated PBMCs, or DNA extracted from either of those sample types. TCRbeta CDR3 regions were amplified from genomic DNA using the immunoSEQ Assay, a bias-controlled multiplex PCR. Per the source publication's procedure: The number of nucleated cells in each sample was estimated from the amplification of reference gene primers within the assay. Sequence reads were collapsed and filtered to measure the absolute abundance of every unique TCRbeta CDR3 rearrangement. Productive Simpson clonality was computed per sample as the square root of Simpson's diversity index over productive rearrangements. The immuneACCESS repertoire file appears here via TCRdb, limited to in-frame rearrangements. These files lack a portion of the clones; in checked studies, under half of the deficit traces to unresolved V genes, and the cause of the others is not known. V and J calls plus clone size are reproduced from that table; the DNA served to infer D and trimming. This sample gives about 160,000 clones in total; roughly 91% of them show up just once. The leading ten clones occupy about 4.5% of the sample.

The data derive from a study of blood T cell repertoires in COVID-19 (dated by TCRdb to about 2020). With regard to the full study: The collaborator samples originated in the United States, Italy and Spain and spanned the acute and convalescent phases of COVID-19. The material from the prospective study consisted of cDNA or gDNA derived from T cells, B-cell-depleted T cells, or PBMCs. The dataset comprised deeply sampled blood TCRbeta repertoires from subjects exposed to, actively infected with, or recovered from COVID-19. The repertoires were released in a freely available public database meant as a resource for research on the immune response to SARS-CoV-2. The samples were drawn from two sources: the first 160 participants of the ongoing ImmuneRACE study, and approximately 1,300 subjects contributed by 6 global collaborators. The sample metadata nearly always contained a de-identified subject ID, COVID-19 status, age in years and sex. Where HLA class I and class II types were available, the types were taken from metadata supplied by the sample provider, not from assay-based typing.

Overall study outcomes, separate from this receptor: The amount of clinical and demographic metadata varied by source and participant and was provided uncurated.

This TCR came from a woman aged 45-59 years with acute or convalescent COVID-19. Sequenced: peripheral blood.

At the DNA level, the sequence is TGTGCCAGCAGTTACGGTCGGGGGACCCAGTACTTC. Translation gives CASSYGRGTQYF. The chain is assembled from TRBV6-5 and TRBJ2-5; 5 matching bases give a weak D call of TRBD2. V drops 2 bases and J drops 7 bases, leaving 8 bases in between. The CDR3 spans 12 residues, from the cysteine through the phenylalanine. Of the read, only the CDR3 DNA is kept; its 36 bases are in frame from base 1. For CDR1 and CDR2, the germline V gene lists MNHEY and SVGAGI.